Listed here are 21 T cell receptor beta chains from one sample, sequenced in a study of T-cell reconstitution after alpha-beta-depleted transplantation in children. For TCRbeta, the library was prepared with unique molecular identifiers. MiXCR, run by TCRdb on the PCR reads, gives a single entry per CDR3 protein. Of about 400,000 distinct CDR3 sequences in the sample, about a fifth were seen once. This specimen consisted of PBMCs from the stem cell graft donor, obtained from the stem cell graft. The receptors stem from a human donor who donated a stem cell graft to a child with acute myeloid leukemia.

The chain combines TRBV24-1 with TRBJ2-1; tentatively, D is TRBD1 or TRBD2 (5 bases each). From germline, CDR1 is KGHDR and CDR2 SFDVKD. CDR3 length: 15 amino acids. Trimming left V 6 bases short and J 5 bases short, with 16 bases between. The CDR3 sequence is CATSFTRDGDNEQFF. CDR3 nucleotides: TGTGCCACCAGTTTCACCCGGGACGGTGACAATGAGCAGTTCTTC.

The chain uses TRBV20-1 and TRBJ1-1; 9 bases are a match to TRBD1. The V gene end was trimmed by 5 bases and the J gene end by 1 base; junction bases not matched to a gene: 11. The CDR3 length is 16 residues. Germline assignment: CDR1 DFQATT and CDR2 SNEGSKA (reference sequence). The CDR3 sequence is CSAGPGDRDWNTEAFF. The DNA of the CDR3 is TGCAGTGCTGGACCAGGGGACAGGGACTGGAACACTGAAGCTTTCTTT.

This rearrangement joins TRBV4-1 to TRBJ2-7; TRBD2 agrees at 7 bases. V shed 2 bases and J 3 bases; nucleotides not matched to a gene: 4. The CDR3 consists of 14 residues. Germline CDR1 MGHRA, CDR2 YSYEKL. CDR3 sequence reads: CASSQSASGYEQYF. CDR3 sequence (DNA): TGCGCCAGCAGCCAATCGGCTAGCGGCTACGAGCAGTACTTC.

This clonotype was seen only a few times. The chain carries TRBV7-2 and TRBJ1-5; D call uncertain. The V end was cut by 1 base, the J end by 0 bases, with 7 bases between. Germline CDR1 reads SGHTA; CDR2 reads FQGNSA. This CDR3 region has 15 residues. The CDR3 bases are TGTGCCAGCAGCTTAGAACGGTATAGCAATCAGCCCCAGCATTTT. Encoded protein: CASSLERYSNQPQHF.

This clonotype was detected a few times. The rearrangement joins TRBV20-1 to TRBJ2-7; D is unclear. Germline V lookup: CDR1 DFQATT, CDR2 SNEGSKA (reference sequence). This CDR3 comprises 12 residues. V was shortened by 3 bases and J by 5 bases, with 11 bases between the two germline ends. The CDR3 nucleotides are TGCAGTGCTAGGGACCGTGAGGACGAGCAGTACTTC. Protein sequence: CSARDREDEQYF.

The gene calls are TRBV29-1 and TRBJ2-3; 7 positions match TRBD1. The CDR3 has 13 residues. V was pared by 5 bases and J by 2 bases, with 4 bases of the junction left unmatched. Germline values: CDR1 SQVTM, CDR2 ANQGSEA. The CDR3 sequence: CSVSTGYTDTQYF. As DNA, the CDR3 is TGCAGCGTTTCGACAGGGTACACAGATACGCAGTATTTT.

The rearrangement links TRBV9 to TRBJ2-5, with D perhaps matching TRBD2 (5 bases). This CDR3 spans 13 amino acids. Germline V gives CDR1 SGDLS, CDR2 YYNGEE. The V gene lost 3 bases and the J gene lost 0 bases, with 6 bases spanning the gap. In nucleotides, the CDR3 is TGTGCCAGCAGCGACGGGAACCAAGAGACCCAGTACTTC. Protein sequence: CASSDGNQETQYF.

This clonotype was counted a few times. The chain carries TRBV15 and TRBJ2-3; the D gene could be TRBD1 or TRBD2 (5 bases each). There are 17 residues in the CDR3. The germline V gene encodes CDR1 LNHNV and CDR2 YYDKDF (reference sequence). The V end was cut by 2 bases, the J end by 1 base, with 16 bases between. The CDR3 nucleotides are TGTGCCACCAGCAGAAGGACTCAGGGATTTGGCACAGATACGCAGTATTTT. It is translated as CATSRRTQGFGTDTQYF.

There are a few counts of this clonotype. The chain is built from TRBV7-2 and TRBJ2-5; a possible D gene is TRBD1 (6 bases). CDR3 length: 12 residues. CDR1 is SGHTA, CDR2 FQGNSA, per germline. V was trimmed by 2 bases and J by 6 bases, leaving 7 bases between them. The CDR3 DNA reads as TGTGCCAGCAGCTTATGGGGGCAGACCCAGTACTTC. It encodes CASSLWGQTQYF.

The rearrangement links TRBV4-3 to TRBJ2-5; TRBD1 agrees at 10 bases. V was pared by 1 base and J by 3 bases, with 5 bases of the junction left unmatched. Per the germline V gene, CDR1 is LGHNA and CDR2 is YSLEER. This CDR3 comprises 16 residues. This CDR3 reads CASSQGTGTGEETQYF. The CDR3 DNA sequence: TGCGCCAGCAGCCAAGGAACTGGGACAGGGGAAGAGACCCAGTACTTC.

This clonotype has ten or more counts. J is TRBJ2-1 and V is TRBV6-5; 10 positions agree with TRBD2. Germline values: CDR1 MNHEY, CDR2 SVGAGI. V lost 0 bases to trimming and J lost 5 bases; unmatched junction nucleotides: 7. This CDR3 spans 17 amino acids. This CDR3 is CASSYSELAGLNNEQFF. The CDR3 DNA sequence: TGTGCCAGCAGTTACTCGGAACTAGCGGGACTTAACAATGAGCAGTTCTTC.

The chain carries TRBV24-1 and TRBJ1-2, with no clear D. V gave up 4 bases and J gave up 4 bases, with 12 bases separating them. The CDR3 runs to 14 residues. Germline V gene data show CDR1 as KGHDR and CDR2 as SFDVKD. The CDR3 region has the DNA TGTGCCACCAGTGACCTCCGGCGGTCCTATGGCTACACCTTC. This sequence encodes CATSDLRRSYGYTF.

This clonotype was recorded a few times. The V gene is TRBV7-2, the J gene TRBJ1-3; 7 nucleotides align to TRBD1. V gave up 2 bases and J gave up 4 bases; unmatched junction bases: 5. The CDR3 covers 15 residues. The germline V gene has CDR1 SGHTA and CDR2 FQGNSA. CDR3 loop: CASSLKGAYGNTIYF. CDR3 sequence (DNA): TGTGCCAGCAGCTTAAAGGGGGCGTACGGAAACACCATATATTTT.

This clonotype was detected only a few times. The chain has TRBV5-1 and TRBJ2-3; D gene uncertain. CDR1 and CDR2 (germline): SGHRS, YFSETQ. V was cut by 0 bases and J by 0 bases, with 5 bases left in between. The CDR3 consists of 14 residues. CDR3 sequence reads: CASSLDASTDTQYF. The CDR3 DNA is TGCGCCAGCAGCTTGGATGCGAGCACAGATACGCAGTATTTT.

This clonotype has at least ten counts. V is TRBV7-2 and J is TRBJ2-5, with D possibly being TRBD2 (5 bases). The germline gives CDR1 SGHTA, CDR2 FQGNSA. Trimming left V 4 bases short and J 5 bases short, with 8 bases between. The CDR3 runs 12 residues. This CDR3 is CASSWRGETQYF. CDR3 coding DNA: TGTGCCAGCAGCTGGCGAGGGGAGACCCAGTACTTC.

The chain links TRBV10-2 to TRBJ2-7; D gene ambiguous. With 2 bases removed from V and 3 bases from J, the gap between germline ends came to 11 bases. This CDR3 has 14 residues. Germline V lookup: CDR1 WSHSY, CDR2 SAAADI. CDR3 DNA sequence: TGCGCCAGCAGTGAGGCATCGAGGAACTACGAGCAGTACTTC. It yields the protein CASSEASRNYEQYF.

This clonotype was picked up one time. The genes are TRBV5-1 and TRBJ1-3; 11 bases are shared with TRBD1. Germline lookup yields CDR1 SGHRS and CDR2 YFSETQ. V trimming: 2 bases; J trimming: 4 bases; junction bases outside the gene matches: 8. There are 17 residues in the CDR3. The CDR3 is CASSFGTGGSSGNTIYF. In DNA form, the CDR3 reads TGCGCCAGCAGCTTCGGGACAGGGGGATCTTCCGGAAACACCATATATTTT. The whole variable domain, filled in from reference TRBV5-1 and TRBJ1-3, reads KAGVTQTPRYLIKTRGQQVTLSCSPISGHRSVSWYQQTPGQGLQFLFEYFSETQRNKGNFPGRFSGRQFSNSRSEMNVSTLELGDSALYLCASSFGTGGSSGNTIYFGEGSWLTVV.

The chain links TRBV24-1 to TRBJ1-1, with 9 bases aligning to TRBD1. The CDR3 length is 15 residues. V was pared by 6 bases and J by 6 bases, with 10 bases of the junction left unmatched. Germline loops: CDR1 KGHDR, CDR2 SFDVKD. CDR3: CATSQGGTGKPEAFF. CDR3 in DNA: TGTGCCACCAGTCAAGGGGGGACAGGGAAGCCTGAAGCTTTCTTT.

There are a few counts of this clonotype. The chain carries TRBV7-2 and TRBJ2-7, with D unclear. V lost 5 bases to trimming and J lost 6 bases, with 8 bases between them. The CDR3 is 11 amino acids. From germline, CDR1 is SGHTA and CDR2 FQGNSA. The CDR3 nucleotides are TGTGCCAGCAGCCCCCAGAGCGAGCAGTACTTC. It yields the protein CASSPQSEQYF.

The chain links TRBV20-1 to TRBJ2-5; 12 bases align to TRBD2. Germline CDR1 reads DFQATT; CDR2 reads SNEGSKA (reference sequence). Trimming at V came to 5 bases and at J to 1 base, leaving 5 bases not matched to a gene. This CDR3 has 15 residues. Written as DNA, the CDR3 is TGCAGTGCTGGAGGACTAGCGGGAATCCAAGAGACCCAGTACTTC. This codes for CSAGGLAGIQETQYF.

The chain combines TRBV4-2 with TRBJ2-5; D is perhaps TRBD1 (7 bases). This CDR3 has 17 residues. Looked up from germline, CDR1 is LGHNA and CDR2 is YNFKEQ. V lost 2 bases, J lost 1 base, and 17 bases lay in between. CDR3 DNA: TGTGCCAGCAGCCAACGCGGGGTGACAGGGACCCAAGAGACCCAGTACTTC. Translating gives CASSQRGVTGTQETQYF.